The 29 T cell receptor beta chains listed next were all sequenced from one sample in a study of cytomegalovirus exposure and HLA in healthy donors (dated by TCRdb to 2017 to 2019). The library was obtained by the immunoSEQ multiplex PCR assay. A mixture of 60 forward primers for TCR Vbeta segments and 13 reverse primers for TCR Jbeta segments was used in the multiplex PCR. As stored in TCRdb, this immuneACCESS dataset retains in-frame rearrangements with V and J assigned. A fraction of the clones does not appear; measured against another copy, unresolved V genes explain less than half of the discrepancy, and the remainder lacks a known reason. The sample yields some 200,000 clones; around 75% were counted once. The ten largest clones add up to 6.3% of the sample. Input material: PBMCs. The receptors stem from a man in his forties in good health and CMV-seropositive.

The CDR3 reads CASSSGTGHYEQYF. The CDR3 coding sequence is TGTGCCAGTAGTAGCGGGACAGGGCACTACGAGCAGTACTTC. V is TRBV19 and J is TRBJ2-7; TRBD1 aligns across 9 bases. Per the germline V gene, CDR1 is LNHDA and CDR2 is SQIVND (reference sequence). The V gene end was trimmed by 4 bases and the J gene end by 3 bases; junction bases not matched to a gene: 4. The CDR3 has 14 residues.

The J gene is TRBJ2-2, the V gene TRBV18; TRBD1 agrees at 7 bases. Germline V gene lookup returns CDR1 KGHSH and CDR2 LQKENI. This CDR3 has 14 residues. With 8 bases clipped from V and 6 bases from J, the junction kept 9 bases outside the gene matches. CDR3 coding DNA: TGTGCCAGCGCGCCCCGACAGGGAGCCGGGGAGCTGTTTTTT. It specifies CASAPRQGAGELFF.

The chain couples TRBV10-3 to TRBJ1-5, with D possibly matching TRBD1 (5 bases). CDR3 size: 13 residues. CDR1 and CDR2 (germline): ENHRY, SYGVKD. V dropped 4 bases and J dropped 7 bases, with 11 bases sitting between them. The CDR3 DNA follows: TGTGCCATCAGTGGTGGGGGGGAACAGCCCCAGCATTTT. It translates to CAISGGGEQPQHF.

The chain is built from TRBV27 and TRBJ1-5; D remains unclear. The CDR3 is made up of 13 amino acids. V dropped 6 bases and J dropped 4 bases, with 10 bases sitting between them. CDR1 and CDR2 from the germline V gene are MNHEY and SMNVEV (reference sequence). CDR3 sequence reads: CASSPVVNQPQHF. Written as DNA, the CDR3 is TGTGCCAGCAGCCCGGTCGTTAATCAGCCCCAGCATTTT.

The chain links TRBV7-8 to TRBJ2-7; 8 bases are shared with TRBD2. Germline V CDR1 and CDR2: SGHVS, FQNEAQ. V gave up 6 bases and J gave up 1 base; unmatched junction bases: 5. There are 14 residues in the CDR3. The CDR3 DNA reads as TGTGCCAGCAGGAGGGGGACTAGTTCCTACGAGCAGTACTTC. It is translated as CASRRGTSSYEQYF.

The rearrangement joins TRBV6-5 to TRBJ2-3; TRBD2 agrees at 7 bases. The CDR3 covers 15 residues. Looked up from germline, CDR1 is MNHEY and CDR2 is SVGAGI. With 5 bases clipped from V and 4 bases from J, the junction kept 9 bases outside the gene matches. CDR3 in amino acids: CASSRLAGWPDTQYF. In DNA, the CDR3 is TGTGCCAGCAGTCGACTAGCTGGGTGGCCAGATACGCAGTATTTT.

The rearrangement uses TRBV18 and TRBJ1-2; no clear D. The V gene's germline CDR1 is KGHSH and CDR2 LQKENI. This CDR3 comprises 13 residues. V lost 5 bases and J lost 1, with 8 bases in between. In DNA, the CDR3 is TGTGCCAGCTCATTCTACAGTAACTATGGCTACACCTTC. Translation gives CASSFYSNYGYTF.

This clone was recorded only once. The chain links TRBV4-3 to TRBJ1-3, with 7 bases fitting TRBD1. Germline V gives CDR1 LGHNA, CDR2 YSLEER. V shed 0 bases, J shed 4 bases, and the junction held 3 bases outside the gene matches. The CDR3 extends over 15 amino acids. CDR3 nucleotide sequence: TGCGCCAGCAGCCAAGAAGGGGGCGCCGGAAACACCATATATTTT. Translation: CASSQEGGAGNTIYF.

The chain couples TRBV5-1 to TRBJ2-3; 15 bases are shared with TRBD2. The ends lost 0 bases at V and 5 bases at J; junction bases unmatched: 4. This CDR3 region has 17 residues. Germline-derived CDR1 and CDR2 are SGHRS and YFSETQ. CDR3 in amino acids: CASSLAGLAGGLDTQYF. The CDR3 DNA reads TGCGCCAGCAGCTTGGCGGGACTAGCGGGGGGCTTAGATACGCAGTATTTT.

The chain employs TRBV18 and TRBJ2-7, with TRBD2 identical over 7 bases. Germline values: CDR1 KGHSH, CDR2 LQKENI. The ends lost 2 bases at V and 1 base at J; junction bases unmatched: 5. This CDR3 comprises 15 residues. In DNA form, the CDR3 reads TGTGCCAGCTCACCATTAATGGGGGGGTCCTACGAGCAGTACTTC. Translation gives CASSPLMGGSYEQYF.

This chain connects TRBV7-2 to TRBJ2-5, with TRBD2 matching 9 bases. After removal of 4 bases from V and 5 bases from J, the junction contained 17 bases not matched to a gene. Germline lookup yields CDR1 SGHTA and CDR2 FQGNSA. The CDR3 consists of 18 residues. This CDR3 is CASSSWRASGAFRETQYF. The CDR3, as DNA: TGTGCCAGCAGCTCCTGGAGGGCTAGCGGGGCATTCCGGGAGACCCAGTACTTC.

This rearrangement joins TRBV19 to TRBJ1-5; TRBD1 is a possible D gene (5 bases). Germline values: CDR1 LNHDA, CDR2 SQIVND (reference sequence). Deletions cut 4 bases from V and 5 bases from J, with 12 bases between. The CDR3 is 14 amino acids. In DNA, the CDR3 is TGTGCCAGTAGTAGTCAACCAGGGCATCAGCCCCAGCATTTT. Protein product: CASSSQPGHQPQHF. Filled out from reference TRBV19 and TRBJ1-5, the complete variable domain reads DGGITQSPKYLFRKEGQNVTLSCEQNLNHDAMYWYRQDPGQGLRLIYYSQIVNDFQKGDIAEGYSVSREKKESFPLTVTSAQKNPTAFYLCASSSQPGHQPQHFGDGTRLSIL.

The chain joins TRBV9 to TRBJ2-1, with TRBD1 identical over 7 bases. The V and J ends lost 1 base and 2 bases, in that order; junction bases with no gene match: 3. Germline V lookup: CDR1 SGDLS, CDR2 YYNGEE. The CDR3 is 15 amino acids. CDR3 bases: TGTGCCAGCAGCGTAACAGGGGAAACCTACAATGAGCAGTTCTTC. Translation: CASSVTGETYNEQFF.

This rearrangement joins TRBV27 to TRBJ2-7; 12 bases are shared with TRBD2. V lost 6 bases, J lost 5 bases, and 8 bases stayed unmatched. CDR3 length equals 15 residues. The germline V gene encodes CDR1 MNHEY and CDR2 SMNVEV (reference sequence). The chain's CDR3 is CASRPTSGGYHEQYF. CDR3 DNA sequence: TGTGCCAGCAGACCCACTAGCGGGGGGTACCACGAGCAGTACTTC.

The chain joins TRBV29-1 to TRBJ1-2; no definite D call. CDR1 and CDR2 (germline): SQVTM, ANQGSEA. V was cut by 3 bases and J by 8 bases, with 19 bases left in between. This CDR3 has 14 amino acids. In DNA form, the CDR3 reads TGCAGCGTTGACCACCCGAATGAAAAGCGCGGCTACACCTTC. Amino acid sequence: CSVDHPNEKRGYTF. Based on the CDR3 plus reference TRBV29-1 and TRBJ1-2, the full variable domain is SAVISQKPSRDICQRGTSLTIQCQVDSQVTMMFWYRQQPGQSLTLIATANQGSEATYESGFVIDKFPISRPNLTFSTLTVSNMSPEDSSIYLCSVDHPNEKRGYTFGSGTRLTVV.

This clone appeared a few times. This chain joins TRBV11-2 and TRBJ2-1, with TRBD2 matching 13 bases. V gave up 4 bases and J gave up 11 bases; unmatched junction bases: 5. The CDR3 has 14 amino acids. In germline, CDR1 is SGHAT, CDR2 FQNNGV. As DNA, the CDR3 is TGTGCCAGCAGCTCCACTAGCGGGGGGGGTCAGCAGTTCTTC. Its translation is CASSSTSGGGQQFF.

The V and J genes are TRBV30 and TRBJ2-1, with D possibly matching TRBD2 (5 bases). The CDR3 sequence is 13 residues long. Trimming pared 0 bases from V and 10 bases from J, leaving 13 bases between. Germline values: CDR1 GTSNPN, CDR2 SVGIG (reference sequence). The DNA for the CDR3 is TGTGCCTGGAGTGTACTCCGCCGGGGAGAGCAGTTCTTC. It codes for CAWSVLRRGEQFF.

J is TRBJ1-2 and V is TRBV5-5; D perhaps matches TRBD1 (6 bases). The V gene lost 6 bases and the J gene lost 4 bases, with 16 bases spanning the gap. The CDR3 has 14 amino acids. CDR1 is SGHKS, CDR2 YYEKEE, per germline (reference sequence). CDR3 coding DNA: TGTGCCAGCAACTCCATGGGGGCGAGCTATGGCTACACCTTC. This encodes CASNSMGASYGYTF.

This clone was detected once. This chain links TRBV11-2 with TRBJ2-7; D is perhaps TRBD1 (6 bases). The CDR3 has 13 residues. Germline values: CDR1 SGHAT, CDR2 FQNNGV. Between the trimmed V and J ends, which lost 5 bases and 2 bases, there was a span of 10 bases. In DNA, the CDR3 is TGTGCCAGCAGCCGGACAGAAGCCTACGAGCAGTACTTC. Protein sequence: CASSRTEAYEQYF.

The chain carries TRBV4-3 and TRBJ2-1; D is perhaps TRBD2 (6 bases). Trimming took off 1 base at V and 4 bases at J, with 8 bases between the two ends. The CDR3 extends over 14 amino acids. Germline V CDR1 and CDR2: LGHNA, YSLEER. CDR3 DNA: TGCGCCAGCAGCCAAGGCGGGGCGTACAATGAGCAGTTCTTC. Translating it yields CASSQGGAYNEQFF.

The rearrangement joins TRBV18 to TRBJ1-2, with D tentatively TRBD1 (6 bases). Germline lookup yields CDR1 KGHSH and CDR2 LQKENI. Trimming pared 3 bases from V and 3 bases from J, leaving 14 bases between. The CDR3 is 15 residues long. The CDR3 reads CASSPTGRSDYGYTF. DNA for the CDR3: TGTGCCAGCTCACCGACAGGCCGCTCCGACTATGGCTACACCTTC.

This chain links TRBV7-6 with TRBJ2-5, with TRBD1 identical over 7 bases. V shed 4 bases and J 5 bases; nucleotides not matched to a gene: 7. CDR3 length equals 14 residues. The V gene's germline CDR1 is SGHVS and CDR2 FNYEAQ. The CDR3 DNA sequence: TGTGCCAGCAGCTCCAGGACAGGCTCGGAGACCCAGTACTTC. Its translation: CASSSRTGSETQYF.

The chain combines TRBV5-1 with TRBJ2-7; D may be TRBD1 (6 bases). CDR1 and CDR2 (germline): SGHRS, YFSETQ. The CDR3 spans 14 residues. V lost 0 bases, J lost 2 bases, and 9 bases lay in between. CDR3 DNA: TGCGCCAGCAGCTTGGTGGACAGAGCCTACGAGCAGTACTTC. This codes for CASSLVDRAYEQYF. The full variable domain, its missing parts supplied by reference TRBV5-1 and TRBJ2-7, is KAGVTQTPRYLIKTRGQQVTLSCSPISGHRSVSWYQQTPGQGLQFLFEYFSETQRNKGNFPGRFSGRQFSNSRSEMNVSTLELGDSALYLCASSLVDRAYEQYFGPGTRLTVT.

The chain recombines TRBV19 with TRBJ1-6; 9 bases align to TRBD1. The CDR3 has 15 amino acids. The V segment lost 5 bases and the J segment 5 bases; nucleotides outside the gene matches: 4. CDR1 is LNHDA and CDR2 is SQIVND in the germline V gene (reference sequence). The CDR3 is CASSGGQGHNSPLHF. The CDR3 bases are TGTGCCAGTAGTGGGGGACAGGGTCATAATTCACCCCTCCACTTT.

In its sample, this clone was seen a few times. The same CDR3 also results from other DNA sequences found in this sample. This chain joins TRBV6-5 and TRBJ2-3, with TRBD2 identical over 9 bases. The CDR3 contains 15 residues. In germline, CDR1 is MNHEY, CDR2 SVGAGI. The J segment lost 3 bases and the V segment lost 0 bases, leaving 1 base of the junction unmatched. The CDR3 DNA follows: TGTGCCAGCAGTTACTCGCTAGCGGGGACAGATACGCAGTATTTT. This encodes CASSYSLAGTDTQYF.

The chain employs TRBV7-9 and TRBJ1-1; D is uncertain. The CDR3 sequence is 15 residues long. V lost 6 bases to trimming and J lost 7 bases, with 21 bases between them. Germline V gene lookup returns CDR1 SEHNR and CDR2 FQNEAQ (reference sequence). CDR3 sequence: CASRPAGLPRDEAFF. The CDR3 nucleotides are TGTGCCAGCAGACCGGCCGGACTGCCTAGAGATGAAGCTTTCTTT.

The V gene is TRBV19, the J gene TRBJ1-5; TRBD1 aligns across 7 bases. From germline, CDR1 is LNHDA and CDR2 SQIVND (reference sequence). V trimming: 5 bases; J trimming: 3 bases; junction bases outside the gene matches: 4. This CDR3 region has 14 residues. This chain's CDR3 is CASSQGGFNQPQHF. The CDR3 region has the DNA TGTGCCAGTAGTCAGGGGGGCTTCAATCAGCCCCAGCATTTT.

The chain couples TRBV28 to TRBJ2-7; a weak D match, TRBD1 (6 bases). Trimming removed 6 bases at V and 2 bases at J, with 20 bases between. The length of the CDR3 is 16 residues. Germline CDR1 and CDR2: MDHEN and SYDVKM. The CDR3 sequence: CASSRGQTGAPYEQYF. CDR3 coding DNA: TGTGCCAGCAGCCGCGGACAGACCGGGGCCCCCTACGAGCAGTACTTC. The variable domain in full, completed from reference TRBV28 and TRBJ2-7, reads DVKVTQSSRYLVKRTGEKVFLECVQDMDHENMFWYRQDPGLGLRLIYFSYDVKMKEKGDIPEGYSVSREKKERFSLILESASTNQTSMYLCASSRGQTGAPYEQYFGPGTRLTVT.

The CDR3 region has the DNA TGTGCCAGTAGTATGATCGGCAGGGGTGAGGAGCAGTACTTC. It translates to CASSMIGRGEEQYF. This chain connects TRBV19 to TRBJ2-7; weak D call: TRBD1 (6 bases). The CDR3 runs to 14 residues. V was pared by 3 bases and J by 7 bases, with 16 bases between. Germline-derived CDR1 and CDR2 are LNHDA and SQIVND (reference sequence).